This is a list of T cell receptor beta chains from one sample in a study of CD4 and CD8 cells across lung adenocarcinoma regions. TCRdb called the PCR reads again in MiXCR, with one record for every CDR3 protein. The profile shows roughly 6,000 distinct CDR3 sequences, over 40% of them singletons. The sequenced material came from CD8+ T cells from the margin of a lung tumor. These TCRs come from a male donor with lung adenocarcinoma. The CD4 and CD8 labels of this study may be unreliable. The CDR3 runs from the conserved cysteine through the conserved F or W. A D gene is named only where the DNA matches it firmly. Clone size is not always given. Where it is, it says once, few, many or a class for expanded clones.

V	D	J	size	DNA	CDR3
TRBV27	TRBD2	TRBJ2-3	few	TGTGCCAGCAGTTCCCGACTAGCGGGAGGCACAGATACGCAGTATTTT	CASSSRLAGGTDTQYF
TRBV6-5	-	TRBJ1-2	-	TGTGCCAGCAGTTCACTTATTTATGGCTACACCTTC	CASSSLIYGYTF
TRBV6-1	TRBD2	TRBJ2-1	medium-sized	TGTGCCAGCAGTGACAGCGGGGTAAATGAGCAGTTCTTC	CASSDSGVNEQFF
TRBV6-1	-	TRBJ1-2	-	TGTGCCAGCAGCAAAGACAGACCCCCTTATGGCTACACCTTC	CASSKDRPPYGYTF
TRBV24-1	TRBD1	TRBJ1-1	-	TGTGCCACCCAGGGACAGGGAGAGAACACTGAAGCTTTCTTT	CATQGQGENTEAFF
TRBV4-1	-	TRBJ1-2	few	TGCGCCAGCAGCCAAGATAAAGTTGAGGGCTACACCTTC	CASSQDKVEGYTF
TRBV6-1	-	TRBJ2-7	once	TGTGCCTGCCGAGGGGGGGGGGCGGGAGACCACGAGCAGTACTTC	CACRGGGAGDHEQYF
TRBV10-3	TRBD1	TRBJ2-1	few	TGTGCCATCAGTGAGTCTTCAGTTGGGACAGGGGGGAAGAATGAGCAGTTCTTC	CAISESSVGTGGKNEQFF
TRBV11-2	TRBD1	TRBJ2-5	-	TGTGCCAGCAGCTTAGATGCCCGGGACAGGGGGCAAGAGACCCAGTACTTC	CASSLDARDRGQETQYF
TRBV6-1	TRBD1	TRBJ2-2	-	TGTGCCAGCACCCTAGACAGGGCGAACACCGGGGCGCTGTATTTT	CASTLDRANTGALYF
TRBV6-1	-	TRBJ2-1	-	TGTGCCAGCAACAGGGGGGGGGAGGGAGATGAGCAGTTCTTC	CASNRGGEGDEQFF
TRBV6-1	-	TRBJ2-7	many	TGTGCCAGCAGGACCCTTGGACATCCCTTCGACGAGCAGTACTTC	CASRTLGHPFDEQYF
TRBV6-1	-	TRBJ2-2	-	TGTGCCAGCAGTGTCCTGGCGGGGAGCACAGGGACGCTGTTTTTT	CASSVLAGSTGTLFF
TRBV27	TRBD2	TRBJ2-1	few	TGTGCCAGCAGCTCCGTAGCGGGCGGTGAGCAGTTCTTC	CASSSVAGGEQFF
TRBV7-2	-	TRBJ2-7	-	TGTGCCAGCAGCCGAACGGGGCAGAACTACGAGCAGTACTTC	CASSRTGQNYEQYF
TRBV27	TRBD2	TRBJ2-7	few	TGTGCCAGCAGCACAACGGTAGGGCGGGAGGGGTTCGCGAGCAGTACTTTC	CASSTTVGREGFASSTF
TRBV27	-	TRBJ2-7	many	TGTGCCAGCAGTTTACGTACCAGGGGGGGCTACGAGCAGTACTTC	CASSLRTRGGYEQYF
TRBV6-5	-	TRBJ2-1	-	TGTGCCAGCAGTTCCCTAGACAACTCCTACAATGAGCAGTTCTTC	CASSSLDNSYNEQFF
TRBV6-2/TRBV6-3	-	TRBJ2-7	-	TGTGCCAGCTCTTCAGTTGCCGCATCCTACGAGCAGTACTTC	CASSSVAASYEQYF
TRBV6-1	-	TRBJ1-1	-	TGTGCCAGTGCGCCGGAACGTTACACTGACGCTTTCTTT	CASAPERYTDAFF
TRBV12-3/TRBV12-4	TRBD2	TRBJ2-1	-	TGTGCCAGCAGTCCCGAAAGCGGGAGGTTATACAATGAGCAGTTCTTC	CASSPESGRLYNEQFF
TRBV7-9	TRBD2	TRBJ2-7	few	TGTGCCAGCAGCCGGACTAGCGGGAGCTACGAGCAGTACTTC	CASSRTSGSYEQYF
TRBV4-1	-	TRBJ1-2	-	TGCGCCAGCAGCCCCAGGAGAGGGGGACCACTCAACTATGGCTACACCTTC	CASSPRRGGPLNYGYTF
TRBV6-5	TRBD2	TRBJ2-1	medium-sized	TGTGCCAGCAGTCCTCTCTCCGGGACTAGCTCCTACAATGAGCAGTTCTTC	CASSPLSGTSSYNEQFF
TRBV9	-	TRBJ2-7	-	TGTGCCAGCAGCGTAGACAGCACCTACGAGCAGTACTTC	CASSVDSTYEQYF
TRBV6-1	-	TRBJ2-1	-	TGTGCCAGCACCAGGACAGCGTCATCCTACAATGAGCAGTTCTTC	CASTRTASSYNEQFF
TRBV7-3	-	TRBJ2-1	many	TGTGCCAGCAGCTTAAGTAGGGTACAGAACAATGAGCAGTTCTTC	CASSLSRVQNNEQFF
TRBV4-2	-	TRBJ2-2	-	-	CASSQDAVGTGAQFF
TRBV7-2	-	TRBJ2-7	many	TGTGCCAGCAGCTTTGGGGATAATTACGAGCAGTACTTC	CASSFGDNYEQYF
TRBV7-9	TRBD2	TRBJ2-5	-	TGTGCCAGCGAAGGAATCGGGGGGGCCGGGGAGACCCAGTACTTC	CASEGIGGAGETQYF
TRBV7-9	-	TRBJ2-1	-	TGTGCCAGCAGCTTAAATCATGAGCAGTTCTTC	CASSLNHEQFF
TRBV27	-	TRBJ2-7	-	TGTGCCAGCAGTTTCGGCAGGGGACACTACGAGCAGTACTTC	CASSFGRGHYEQYF
TRBV6-1	TRBD2	TRBJ2-3	once	TGTGCCAGCAGTAGGACTAGCGGGAGTCTCACAGATACGCAGTATTTT	CASSRTSGSLTDTQYF
TRBV6-5	-	TRBJ2-6	once	TGTGCCAGCAGTTACTTGGGGCGGGGGGCCAACGTCCTGACTTTC	CASSYLGRGANVLTF
TRBV6-1	TRBD1	TRBJ2-7	-	TGTGCCAGCGGAATGACAGGGTCCTACGAGCAGTACTTC	CASGMTGSYEQYF
TRBV6-2/TRBV6-3	TRBD2	TRBJ2-4	-	TGTGCGGGCAGCGGGGGGGTAGCCCAAAAGACTCAGTACTTC	CAGSGGVAQKTQYF
TRBV27	TRBD2	TRBJ2-1	-	TGTGCCAGCAGTAGTAAACCTGGACTAGCGGACTACAATGAGCAGTTCTTC	CASSSKPGLADYNEQFF
TRBV4-2	-	TRBJ1-1	few	TGTGCCAGCAGCCCGGGACACTGGAACACTGAAGCTTTCTTT	CASSPGHWNTEAFF
TRBV10-1	-	TRBJ2-1	-	TGCGCCAGCATCGAGCGGGCCCACAATGAGCAGTTCTTC	CASIERAHNEQFF
TRBV14	-	TRBJ2-3	-	TGTGCCAGCAGGCCCCTCGGCACAGATACGCAGTATTTT	CASRPLGTDTQYF
TRBV7-2	TRBD1	TRBJ2-1	-	TGTGCCAGCAGCCGGGGACAGGGGGGACTCTCCTACGAGCAGTTCTTC	CASSRGQGGLSYEQFF
TRBV6-1	-	TRBJ2-7	-	TGTGCCAGCAGTACCTCCTGGGGGGGCTACAATGAGCAGTACTTC	CASSTSWGGYNEQYF
TRBV6-1	-	TRBJ2-7	many	TGTGCCAGCAGTCGCGGTCCGTATTACTCCTACGAGCAGTACTTC	CASSRGPYYSYEQYF
TRBV10-3	TRBD2	TRBJ2-3	few	TGTGCCACCCGACTAGCGGGGGACACAGATACGCAGTATTTT	CATRLAGDTDTQYF
TRBV28	-	TRBJ1-2	once	TGTGCCAGCAGTTTATCCTCCCCCGGGACCAGTGGCTACACCTTC	CASSLSSPGTSGYTF
TRBV6-1	-	TRBJ2-1	many	TGTGCCAGCTCGGCCGGTGAGCAGTTCTTC	CASSAGEQFF
TRBV27	-	TRBJ2-7	few	TGTGCCAGCAGCTCCCGGGCCCACTACGAGCAGTACTTC	CASSSRAHYEQYF
TRBV6-5	TRBD1	TRBJ2-1	few	TGTGCCAGCAGTTCCGGGACAGGGATTGGGCTTGGGTACTTC	CASSSGTGIGLGYF
TRBV12-3/TRBV12-4	TRBD2	TRBJ2-2	many	TGTGCCAGCAGTTTGTGGCGGGGGGCTTTGAACACCGGGGAGCTGTTTTTT	CASSLWRGALNTGELFF
TRBV10-2	TRBD2	TRBJ2-3	-	TGCGCCAGCAGGTCGGGGGGAGCGGGGGGGCGCGGCCAAGAGACGCAGTATTTC	CASRSGGAGGRGQETQYF
TRBV27	-	TRBJ2-1	-	TGTGCCAGCAGTCCCCTCCGGGAACCAACCTGGGATGAGCAGTTCTTC	CASSPLREPTWDEQFF
TRBV27	TRBD2	TRBJ2-1	-	TGTGCCAGCAGTCTTAGCGGGGGGGCCTCCGAGCAGTTCTTC	CASSLSGGASEQFF
TRBV27	TRBD2	TRBJ2-7	many	TGTGCCAGCAGTCCTATAGAACTAGCGAGCTCCTACGAGCAGTACTTC	CASSPIELASSYEQYF
TRBV4-1	-	TRBJ1-3	-	TGCGCCAGCAGCCAAGAACGGCCCGCATTCTCTGGAAACACCATATATTTT	CASSQERPAFSGNTIYF
TRBV28	-	TRBJ2-1	-	TGTGCCACCAGGGCCATGGGTCGGAGCTATGAGCAGTTCTTC	CATRAMGRSYEQFF
TRBV28	-	TRBJ2-3	many	TGTGCCAGCAGTTTATATAGGTGGGGTAGCACAGATACGCAGTATTTT	CASSLYRWGSTDTQYF
TRBV27	-	TRBJ2-5	-	TGTGCCAGGGGCCGGGACCGAGAGACCCAGTACTTC	CARGRDRETQYF
TRBV6-1	TRBD2	TRBJ2-5	-	TGTGCCAGCAAGCGACTAGCGGGATACCAAGAGACCCAGTACTTC	CASKRLAGYQETQYF
TRBV12-3/TRBV12-4	TRBD2	TRBJ2-7	few	TGTGCCAGCAGTTATCTAGCGGGGGGGCGGGAGCAGTACTTC	CASSYLAGGREQYF
TRBV11-2	TRBD1	TRBJ1-3	once	TGTGCCAGCAGCTTACGGGACAGGGGGCCATCCGGTTCTGGAAACACCATATATTTT	CASSLRDRGPSGSGNTIYF